This T cell receptor beta chain is from a study of T-cell memory formation after mild COVID-19. On the study more broadly: Clusters of TCRs were largely donor specific.

Broader study findings: Mainly in CM and EM were contracting CD4+ clones; CD8+ were in EMRA.

The CDR3 sequence is 13 residues long. The V gene's germline CDR1 is MNHEY and CDR2 SMNVEV (reference sequence). V lost 3 bases and J lost 11, with 13 bases in between. 5'RACE primed at constant segments yielded TCR alpha and TCR beta cDNA libraries bearing sample barcodes and UMIs. TCRdb re-derived calls from the 5' RACE reads in MiXCR, one entry per CDR3 protein. Found here are about 560,000 distinct CDR3 sequences, 17% of them singletons; the top ten hold about 7.4%. A note on this clonotype: The antigen is not known.

The sequenced sample was PBMCs or a T cell subset sorted from them (not recorded which). V gene TRBV27 combines with J gene TRBJ2-2, with a possible D match to TRBD1 (5 bases). The sequence came from an adult woman who had mild COVID-19 (a few samples of this study predate the infection). Cell type and time point are not known. This CDR3 is CASSFSQGGELFF. DNA of the CDR3: TGTGCCAGCAGTTTCAGCCAGGGCGGTGAGCTGTTTTTT.